This TCR beta chain was sequenced for a study of blood T cell repertoires in COVID-19. Study in general: COVID-19 samples, acute and convalescent, were from the United States, Italy and Spain.

Seattle's cohort entered during active infection and was followed longitudinally. CDR1 and CDR2 (germline): MDHEN, SYDVKM. Trimming stripped 5 bases from V and 7 bases from J, with 17 bases between. CDR3 length: 14 amino acids. Authors' analysis steps: Scientists estimated how many nucleated cells there were by amplifying reference gene primers. The method was immunoSEQ multiplex PCR; TCRdb's version includes in-frame clones alone and lacks a portion of them. From that table come the V and J calls and clone size; the DNA was used to work out D and trimming. The repertoire consists of around 310,000 clones, with around 90% occurring once and the leading ten covering around 0.96%.

Input material: peripheral blood. This chain uses TRBV28 with TRBJ1-2; the D gene is possibly TRBD1 (5 bases). The receptor comes from a woman in her 40s with COVID-19, enrolled during active disease. Here the CDR3 DNA reads TGTGCCAGCAGTCGGGCAGGGTCCTGGCGTGGCTACACCTTC. Translating gives CASSRAGSWRGYTF.